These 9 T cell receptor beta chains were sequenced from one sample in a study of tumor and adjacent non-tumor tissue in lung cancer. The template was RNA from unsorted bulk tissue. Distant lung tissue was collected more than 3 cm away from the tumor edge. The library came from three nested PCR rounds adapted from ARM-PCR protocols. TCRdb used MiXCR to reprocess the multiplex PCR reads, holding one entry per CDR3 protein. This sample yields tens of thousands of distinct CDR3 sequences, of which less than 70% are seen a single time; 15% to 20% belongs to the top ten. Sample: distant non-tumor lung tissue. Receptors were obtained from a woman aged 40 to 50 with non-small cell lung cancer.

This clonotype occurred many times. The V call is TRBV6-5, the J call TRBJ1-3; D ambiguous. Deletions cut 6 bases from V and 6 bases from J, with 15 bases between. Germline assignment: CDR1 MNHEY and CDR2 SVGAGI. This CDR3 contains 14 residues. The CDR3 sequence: CASSPGEGINTIYF. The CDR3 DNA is TGTGCCAGCAGCCCCGGGGAAGGGATAAACACCATATATTTT.

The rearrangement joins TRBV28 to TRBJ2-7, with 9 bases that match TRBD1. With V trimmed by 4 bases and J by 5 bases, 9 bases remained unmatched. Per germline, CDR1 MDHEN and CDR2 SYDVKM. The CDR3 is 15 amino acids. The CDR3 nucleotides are TGTGCCAGCAGTTCAACGACAGGGGGAATCCACGAGCAGTACTTC. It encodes CASSSTTGGIHEQYF.

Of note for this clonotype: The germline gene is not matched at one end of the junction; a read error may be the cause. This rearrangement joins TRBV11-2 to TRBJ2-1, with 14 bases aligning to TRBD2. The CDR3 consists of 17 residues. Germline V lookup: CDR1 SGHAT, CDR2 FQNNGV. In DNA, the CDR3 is TGTGCCAGCAGCTTAGAGACTAGCGGGAGGGCCTATAATGAGCAGTTCTTC. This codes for CASSLETSGRAYNEQFF.

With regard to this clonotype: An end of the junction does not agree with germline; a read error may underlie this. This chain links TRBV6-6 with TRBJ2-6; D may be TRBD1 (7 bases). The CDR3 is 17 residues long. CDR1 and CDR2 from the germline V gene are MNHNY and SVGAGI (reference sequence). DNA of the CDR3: TGTGCCAGCAGTTACTCGACAGGGAGGACCGGGGCCAACATCCTGACTTTC. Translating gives CASSYSTGRTGANILTF.

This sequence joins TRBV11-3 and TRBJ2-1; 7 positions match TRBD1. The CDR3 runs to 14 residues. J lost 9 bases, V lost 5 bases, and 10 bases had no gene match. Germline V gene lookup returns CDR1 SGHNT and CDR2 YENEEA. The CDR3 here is CASSRGLAGGEQFF. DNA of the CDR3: TGTGCCAGCAGCCGAGGGCTAGCAGGGGGTGAGCAGTTCTTC.

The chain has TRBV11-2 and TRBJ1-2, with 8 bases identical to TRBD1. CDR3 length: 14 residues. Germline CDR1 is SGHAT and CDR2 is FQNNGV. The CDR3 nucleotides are TGTGCTAACAGCTTGTCTCAGGGGGCCTATGGCTACACCTTC. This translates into CANSLSQGAYGYTF. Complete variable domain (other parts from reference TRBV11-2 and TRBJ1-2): EAGVAQSPRYKIIEKRQSVAFWCNPISGHATLYWYQQILGQGPKLLIQFQNNGVVDDSQLPKDRFSAERLKGVDSTLKIQPAKLEDSAVYLCANSLSQGAYGYTFGSGTRLTVV.

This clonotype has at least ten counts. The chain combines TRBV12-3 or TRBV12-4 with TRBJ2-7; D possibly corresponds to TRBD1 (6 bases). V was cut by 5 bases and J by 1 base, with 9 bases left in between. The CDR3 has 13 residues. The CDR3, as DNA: TGTGCCAGCAGTGCTAGGGGGTCCTACGAGCAGTACTTC. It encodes CASSARGSYEQYF.

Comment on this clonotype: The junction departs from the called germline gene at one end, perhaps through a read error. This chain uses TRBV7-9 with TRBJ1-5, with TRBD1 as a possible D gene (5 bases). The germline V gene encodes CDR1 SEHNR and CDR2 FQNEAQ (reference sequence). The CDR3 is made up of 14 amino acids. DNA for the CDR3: TGTGCCAGCAGCGTAGCGCTAGGGGATCAGCCCCAGCATTTT. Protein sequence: CASSVALGDQPQHF.

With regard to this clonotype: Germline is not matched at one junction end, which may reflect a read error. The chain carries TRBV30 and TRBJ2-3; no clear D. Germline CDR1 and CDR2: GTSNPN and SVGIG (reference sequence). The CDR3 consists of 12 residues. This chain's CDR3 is CVWARVTDTQYF. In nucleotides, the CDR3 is TGTGTCTGGGCGAGAGTCACAGATACGCAGTATTTT.